These T cell receptor beta chains were read from a single sample in a study of CD8+CD57+ T cells in acquired aplastic anemia. One entry per CDR3 protein, called by TCRdb with MiXCR from the reads. The profile covers more than 40,000 distinct CDR3 sequences, with 55% to 75% appearing a single time and around 36% taken by the ten largest. The material sequenced was sorted CD4+, CD8+, or CD8+CD57+ T cells (not recorded which) from PBMCs. All receptors come from a human donor in good health, serving as a control. Each CDR3 is given with its conserved first and last residue. The D gene is left open where the match is weak.

d_gene	v_gene	j_gene	CDR3aa
TRBD2	TRBV24-1	TRBJ2-1	CATAREGQHDEQFF
-	TRBV7-9	TRBJ2-7	CASSLASGEQYF
TRBD2	TRBV6-5	TRBJ2-3	CASSSSGGSTDTQYF
-	TRBV2	TRBJ2-7	CASSYSQGYEQHF
-	TRBV19	TRBJ1-2	CASSISGSYGYTF
-	TRBV3-1	TRBJ2-1	CASSVREGLTYNEQFF
-	TRBV20-1	TRBJ1-6	CSARGTAGSPLHF
-	TRBV12-3/TRBV12-4	TRBJ1-1	CASSFNTEAFF
-	TRBV10-2	TRBJ1-5	CASSGQFNQPQHF
-	TRBV6-1	TRBJ2-2	CASSEGAALFTGELFF
-	TRBV19	TRBJ2-7	CASRPSASSYEQYF
-	TRBV20-1	TRBJ2-5	CSARGDQETQYF
TRBD2	TRBV9	TRBJ2-3	CASSELAGGTDTQYF
-	TRBV10-3	TRBJ2-3	CATRGGGTDTQYF
TRBD1	TRBV2	TRBJ1-2	CASSEASGGGYGYTF
TRBD2	TRBV10-3	TRBJ2-5	CAISAGERETQYF
-	TRBV2	TRBJ1-4	CASSRAGLREKLFF
-	TRBV7-3	TRBJ2-5	CASSLSQPGTQYF
TRBD2	TRBV10-3	TRBJ2-3	CAIRPAGTSTDTQYF
-	TRBV19	TRBJ1-1	CASSGSYPMNTEAFF
-	TRBV20-1	TRBJ2-3	CSARQVGTDTQYF
-	TRBV11-1	TRBJ1-4	CASSLPRRGGRGKLFF